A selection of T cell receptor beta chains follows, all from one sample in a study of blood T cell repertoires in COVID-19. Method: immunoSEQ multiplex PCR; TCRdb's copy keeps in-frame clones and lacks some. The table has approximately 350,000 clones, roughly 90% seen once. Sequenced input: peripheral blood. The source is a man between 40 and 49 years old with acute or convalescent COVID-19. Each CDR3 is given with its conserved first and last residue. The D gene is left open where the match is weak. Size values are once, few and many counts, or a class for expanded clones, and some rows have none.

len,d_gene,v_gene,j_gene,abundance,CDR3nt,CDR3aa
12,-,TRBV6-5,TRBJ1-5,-,TGTGCCAGCCCCGACAGTAATCAGCCCCAGCATTTT,CASPDSNQPQHF
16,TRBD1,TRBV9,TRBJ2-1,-,TGTGCCAGCAGCGTACGAGGGGACAGGGTTTACAATGAGCAGTTCTTC,CASSVRGDRVYNEQFF
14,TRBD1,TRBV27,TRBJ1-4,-,TGTGCCAGCAGCAAGACAGGGGGGTACGAAAAACTGTTTTTT,CASSKTGGYEKLFF
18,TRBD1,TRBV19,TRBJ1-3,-,TGTGCCAGTAGTTTTTTGATTCCCGGACAGGGTTCTGGAAACACCATATATTTT,CASSFLIPGQGSGNTIYF
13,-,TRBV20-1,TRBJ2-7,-,TGCAGTGCTAGTCTTCGGGGAACCTACGAGCAGTACTTC,CSASLRGTYEQYF
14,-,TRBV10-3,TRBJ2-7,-,TGTGCCATCAGTGACGGGGTCCGATCCTACGAGCAGTACTTC,CAISDGVRSYEQYF
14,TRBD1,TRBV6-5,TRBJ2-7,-,TGTGCCACCACAACCGGGACAGGGACCCACGAGCAGTACTTC,CATTTGTGTHEQYF
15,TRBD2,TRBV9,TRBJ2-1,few,TGTGCCAGCAGCGTAGGGACTAGCGGGAGTAATGAGCAGTTCTTC,CASSVGTSGSNEQFF
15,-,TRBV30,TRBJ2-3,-,TGTGCCTGGAGTGTATCCCCGGGTTTGACAGATACGCAGTATTTT,CAWSVSPGLTDTQYF
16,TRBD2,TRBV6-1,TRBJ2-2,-,TGTGCCAGCAGTGTAGCAGCGGGGGGGGACACCGGGGAGCTGTTTTTT,CASSVAAGGDTGELFF
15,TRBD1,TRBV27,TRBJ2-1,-,TGTGCCAGCAGTTTAGACAGGGCCTCCTACAATGAGCAGTTCTTC,CASSLDRASYNEQFF
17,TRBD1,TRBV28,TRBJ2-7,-,TGTGCCAGCAGTTTAAGCCGGGACAGGTCCCTTCTCTACGAGCAGTACTTC,CASSLSRDRSLLYEQYF
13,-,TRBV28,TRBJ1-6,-,TGTGCCAGCAGTAAGAGGGGGATGCCACCCCTCCACTTT,CASSKRGMPPLHF
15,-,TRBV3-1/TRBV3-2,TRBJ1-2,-,TGTGCCAGCAGCCAAGGTTACAGGGCGAACTATGGCTACACCTTC,CASSQGYRANYGYTF
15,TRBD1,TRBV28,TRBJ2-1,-,TGTGCCAGCAGTCACCGGGACAGGGCCTACAATGAGCAGTTCTTC,CASSHRDRAYNEQFF
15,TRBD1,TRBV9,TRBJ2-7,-,TGTGCCAGCAGCGGGCCAGGGGGCGGCTCCTACGAGCAGTACTTC,CASSGPGGGSYEQYF
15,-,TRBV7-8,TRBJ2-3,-,TGTGCCAGTCAGGAGGGTCGGCCTCTGGGGGATACGCAGTATTTT,CASQEGRPLGDTQYF
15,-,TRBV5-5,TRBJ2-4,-,TGTGCCAGCAGCTTGGATCCCCGTCCCAAAAACATTCAGTACTTC,CASSLDPRPKNIQYF
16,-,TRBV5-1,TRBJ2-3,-,TGCGCCAGCAGCTTACGACAGGGAGGCGCGGAAGATACGCAGTATTTT,CASSLRQGGAEDTQYF
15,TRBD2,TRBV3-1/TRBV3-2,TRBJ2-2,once,TGTGCCAGCAGCCCAGCGGGAGTCAGCACCGGGGAGCTGTTTTTT,CASSPAGVSTGELFF
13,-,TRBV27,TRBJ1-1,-,TGTGCCAGCAGTTTATCGCGCGACACTGAAGCTTTCTTT,CASSLSRDTEAFF
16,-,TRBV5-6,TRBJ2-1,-,TGTGCCAGCAGCTTTCCGGGGGAGTCCCCACTGAATGAGCAGTTCTTC,CASSFPGESPLNEQFF
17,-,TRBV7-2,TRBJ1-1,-,TGTGCCAGCAGCTTACAGTCTCCCACAGGGATTTACTCTGAAGCTTTCTTT,CASSLQSPTGIYSEAFF
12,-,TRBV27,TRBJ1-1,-,TGTGCCAGCAGTTTAAACAGGGCTGAAGCTTTCTTT,CASSLNRAEAFF
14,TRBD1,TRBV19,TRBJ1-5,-,TGTGCCAGTAGTCTCCCGGACAGGGGAGGTCCCCAGCATTTT,CASSLPDRGGPQHF
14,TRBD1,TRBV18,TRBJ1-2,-,TGTGCCAGCTCACCACCAGGGGGCCGGGATGGCTACACCTTC,CASSPPGGRDGYTF
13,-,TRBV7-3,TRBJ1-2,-,TGTGCCAGCAGCTCCAGACAGGTCTATGGCTACACCTTC,CASSSRQVYGYTF
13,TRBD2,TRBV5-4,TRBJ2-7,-,TGTGCCAGCAGCTCGGGACTAGCGGACGAGCAGTACTTC,CASSSGLADEQYF
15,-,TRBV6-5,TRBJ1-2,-,TGTGCCAGCAGTTACTACCCTGAGGGTAACTATGGCTACACCTTC,CASSYYPEGNYGYTF
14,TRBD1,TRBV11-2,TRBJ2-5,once,TGTGCCAGCAGCTTGGGACAGGGGAAGCAGACCCAGTACTTC,CASSLGQGKQTQYF
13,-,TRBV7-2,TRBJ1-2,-,TGTGCCAGCAGCTTCGGGGGGGGCTATGGCTACACCTTC,CASSFGGGYGYTF
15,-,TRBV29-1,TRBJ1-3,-,TGCAGCGTTCTGGGGGGGGATCTCTCTGGAAACACCATATATTTT,CSVLGGDLSGNTIYF
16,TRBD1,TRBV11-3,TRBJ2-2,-,TGTGCCAGCAGGCGTCGGGACAGCGCGAACACCGGGGAGCTGTTTTTT,CASRRRDSANTGELFF
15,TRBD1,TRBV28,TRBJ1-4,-,TGTGCCAGCAGTACCCCAGGGGGTACAAATGAAAAACTGTTTTTT,CASSTPGGTNEKLFF
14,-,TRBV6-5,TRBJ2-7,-,TGTGCCAGCAGTTACTCAGGGAGCGGGCGCGAGCAGTACTTC,CASSYSGSGREQYF
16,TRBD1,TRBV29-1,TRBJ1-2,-,TGCAGCGTTGAAGTGTTGGTGGGACAGGGCTTCTATGGCTACACCTTC,CSVEVLVGQGFYGYTF
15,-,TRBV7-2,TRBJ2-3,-,TGTGCCAGCAGCTTAGTGGGCGGGGGCACAGATACGCAGTATTTT,CASSLVGGGTDTQYF
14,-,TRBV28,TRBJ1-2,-,TGTGCCAGCAGTTTAGGGGGGGCAGACTATGGCTACACCTTC,CASSLGGADYGYTF
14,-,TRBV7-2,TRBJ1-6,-,TGTGCCAGCAGCTTAGGGGACACTTTTACACCCCTCCACTTT,CASSLGDTFTPLHF
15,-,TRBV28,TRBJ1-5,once,TGTGCCAGCAGTTCTAACAGCTTCTACAATCAGCCCCAGCATTTT,CASSSNSFYNQPQHF
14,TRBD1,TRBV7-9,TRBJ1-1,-,TGTGCCAGCAGCTTACAGGGGGTCTTCGCTGAAGCTTTCTTT,CASSLQGVFAEAFF
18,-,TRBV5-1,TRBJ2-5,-,TGCGCCAGCAGCGAAATTACCCCGGGACTCCGGCGGCAAGAGACCCAGTACTTC,CASSEITPGLRRQETQYF
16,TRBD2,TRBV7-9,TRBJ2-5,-,TGTGCCAGCAGCACCTATGGGGGGGGATTCCAAGAGACCCAGTACTTC,CASSTYGGGFQETQYF
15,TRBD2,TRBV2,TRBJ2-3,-,TGTGCCAGCCATAGCGGGAAGTTAAGCACAGATACGCAGTATTTT,CASHSGKLSTDTQYF
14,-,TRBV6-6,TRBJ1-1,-,TGTGCCAGCAGCCGTCAGGTCAAGAACACTGAAGCTTTCTTT,CASSRQVKNTEAFF
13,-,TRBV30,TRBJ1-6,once,TGTGCCTATGACCAGTCCAGGTACTCACCCCTCCACTTT,CAYDQSRYSPLHF
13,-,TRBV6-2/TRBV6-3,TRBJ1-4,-,TGTGCCAGCAGTTTTGTCCAGGATGAAAAACTGTTTTTT,CASSFVQDEKLFF
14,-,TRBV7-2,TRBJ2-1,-,TGTGCCAGCAGCGTGGGGGGCTCCTACAATGAGCAGTTCTTC,CASSVGGSYNEQFF
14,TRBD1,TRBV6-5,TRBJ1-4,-,TGTGCCAGCAGCCGAGACAGGGGAAGCGAAAAACTGTTTTTT,CASSRDRGSEKLFF
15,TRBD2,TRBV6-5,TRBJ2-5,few,TGTGCCAGCAGTCTTAGCGGGGGGGTCGGAGAGACCCAGTACTTC,CASSLSGGVGETQYF
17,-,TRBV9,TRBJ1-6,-,TGTGCCAGCAGCGTACCGGTAGAAGTAGGGCGGGTTGCACCCCTCCACTTT,CASSVPVEVGRVAPLHF
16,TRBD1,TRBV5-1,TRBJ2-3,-,TGCGCCAGCAGCCCGTGGGACAGGTCGAGCACAGATACGCAGTATTTT,CASSPWDRSSTDTQYF
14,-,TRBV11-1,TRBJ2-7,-,TGTGCCAGCAGCTTAGATAACGGCGGGAATCAGCAGTACTTC,CASSLDNGGNQQYF
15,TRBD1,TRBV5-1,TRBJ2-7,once,TGCGCCAGCAGCTTCCGGGACAGGGAATCGGGCGAGCAGTACTTC,CASSFRDRESGEQYF
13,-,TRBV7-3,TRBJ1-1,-,TGTGCCAGCAGCTTAATCGGGAACACTGAAGCTTTCTTT,CASSLIGNTEAFF
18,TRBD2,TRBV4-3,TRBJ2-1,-,TGCGCCAGCAGCCAAGATCTCTTACTAGCGGGGAGGGGTAATGAGCAGTTCTTC,CASSQDLLLAGRGNEQFF
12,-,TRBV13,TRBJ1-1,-,TGTGCCAGCAGCTCAGAATTCGCTGAAGCTTTCTTT,CASSSEFAEAFF
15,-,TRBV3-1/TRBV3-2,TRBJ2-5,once,TGTGCCAGCAGCCGAAATGTGGCGGGACTGGAGACCCAGTACTTC,CASSRNVAGLETQYF
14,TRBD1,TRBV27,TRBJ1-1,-,TGTGCCAGCAGTCCGACAGGGGCCCGGGCTGAAGCTTTCTTT,CASSPTGARAEAFF
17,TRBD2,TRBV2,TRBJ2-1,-,TGTGCCAGCAGTGAATTCGCGGGAGGGCCCCTTAACGATGAGCAGTTCTTC,CASSEFAGGPLNDEQFF